This T cell receptor beta chain was sequenced during a study of technical replicates of blood from a handful of donors. Generated by immunoSEQ multiplex PCR, the TCRdb table keeps only in-frame clones and is missing some. The data hold 75,000 to 90,000 clones, with approximately 92% observed a single time. This CDR3 comprises 15 residues. J was trimmed by 1 base and V by 2 bases; bases with no gene match: 5. Germline V gene lookup returns CDR1 LGHNA and CDR2 YNFKEQ. The sequenced material came from T cells isolated from PBMCs. This rearrangement joins TRBV4-2 to TRBJ2-7; 7 bases line up with TRBD2. The origin of this receptor is a human donor in good health. CDR3 coding DNA: TGTGCCAGCAGCCAAATCGAGCGGGGATCCTACGAGCAGTACTTC. Its translation: CASSQIERGSYEQYF.